This T cell receptor beta chain was documented in a study of blood T cell repertoires in COVID-19. Overall study: There were acute and convalescent COVID-19 samples, and they came from the United States, Italy and Spain. PBMCs, B-cell-depleted T cells, or T cells were the source of the cDNA or gDNA that made up the material.

In the authors' workflow: Reference gene primer amplification yielded estimated nucleated cell counts. Sequencing was performed with immunoSEQ multiplex PCR; in TCRdb, only in-frame clones are kept and a portion is missing. The V and J calls and clone size come from that table; D and trimming were worked out from the DNA. The profile shows about 220,000 clones, around 81% of them singletons. CDR3 length: 19 amino acids. Germline CDR1 reads WNHNN; CDR2 reads SYGVQD (reference sequence). J gave up 0 bases and V 0 bases, and 6 bases lay outside the gene matches. The chain is built from TRBV10-1 and TRBJ2-2; 11 positions match TRBD2. Specimen: peripheral blood. This TCR was recovered from a woman in her twenties or thirties who had recovered from COVID-19. The CDR3 sequence is CASSESLLAGETNTGELFF. Here the CDR3 DNA reads TGCGCCAGCAGTGAGTCTTTACTAGCGGGAGAAACGAACACCGGGGAGCTGTTTTTT.